The 30 T cell receptor beta chains reported below all come from one sample, sequenced in a study of cytomegalovirus exposure and HLA in healthy donors. This PCR relied on a set of 60 Vbeta primers and 13 Jbeta primers. TCRdb's table, derived via immunoSEQ multiplex PCR, lists solely in-frame clones and lacks some. The table lists roughly 180,000 clones, 84% of them singletons. Sequencing was performed on PBMCs. The receptors shown here come from a girl aged 5 to 17 in good health and CMV-seropositive.

V is TRBV9 and J is TRBJ2-7, with D possibly matching TRBD1 (6 bases). The CDR3 covers 15 residues. Germline values: CDR1 SGDLS, CDR2 YYNGEE. V lost 6 bases to trimming and J lost 2 bases, with 18 bases between them. The CDR3 sequence: CASTRSGQPTYEQYF. CDR3 sequence (DNA): TGTGCCAGCACCCGGTCGGGACAACCAACCTACGAGCAGTACTTC.

In this sample, this clone turned up once. The gene calls are TRBV5-1 and TRBJ1-1; 8 nucleotides agree with TRBD1. V trimming: 0 bases; J trimming: 3 bases; junction bases outside the gene matches: 4. The CDR3 length is 15 residues. CDR1 is SGHRS and CDR2 is YFSETQ in the germline V gene. The CDR3 nucleotides are TGCGCCAGCAGCTTGGGTTTGGACAGGGACACTGAAGCTTTCTTT. Its translation: CASSLGLDRDTEAFF.

This clone was detected only a few times. V is TRBV9 and J is TRBJ1-1; no clear D gene. This CDR3 is built from 13 residues. V dropped 3 bases and J dropped 2 bases, with 8 bases sitting between them. CDR1 and CDR2 from the germline V gene are SGDLS and YYNGEE. The chain's CDR3 is CASSASTNTEAFF. The CDR3, as DNA: TGTGCCAGCAGCGCTTCAACAAACACTGAAGCTTTCTTT.

The chain employs TRBV27 and TRBJ1-3; the match to TRBD1 covers 8 bases. Per germline, CDR1 MNHEY and CDR2 SMNVEV (reference sequence). J lost 0 bases, V lost 9 bases, and 13 bases had no gene match. The CDR3 has 17 residues. CDR3 loop: CASTHDRGDFSGNTIYF. The CDR3 nucleotides read TGTGCCAGTACCCATGACAGGGGAGACTTCTCTGGAAACACCATATATTTT.

The chain combines TRBV7-2 with TRBJ2-1; TRBD2 might be the D (6 bases). V gave up 2 bases and J gave up 0 bases, with 8 bases separating them. This CDR3 region has 15 residues. The germline V gene encodes CDR1 SGHTA and CDR2 FQGNSA. As DNA, the CDR3 is TGTGCCAGCAGCTTAAGGAGGGGCTCCTACAATGAGCAGTTCTTC. Residues: CASSLRRGSYNEQFF.

This clone was seen only once. V is TRBV6-1 and J is TRBJ1-5; 9 nucleotides line up with TRBD1. Germline assignment: CDR1 MNHNS and CDR2 SASEGT. CDR3 size: 15 residues. V gave up 4 bases and J gave up 1 base; unmatched junction bases: 2. CDR3 sequence (DNA): TGTGCCAGCAGTGCAGGGACAGGGAGCAATCAGCCCCAGCATTTT. Its protein is CASSAGTGSNQPQHF.

The genes are TRBV29-1 and TRBJ2-5, with D possibly matching TRBD2 (5 bases). CDR3 length: 12 amino acids. CDR1 SQVTM and CDR2 ANQGSEA come from the germline V gene. The V gene lost 5 bases and the J gene lost 5 bases, with 12 bases spanning the gap. This chain's CDR3 is CSVSPGKETQYF. CDR3 in DNA: TGCAGCGTTTCACCGGGAAAGGAGACCCAGTACTTC.

This clone was seen just once. The chain has TRBV19 and TRBJ1-5; 7 bases are a match to TRBD1. This CDR3 contains 14 residues. V shed 10 bases, J shed 7 bases, and the junction held 13 bases outside the gene matches. Germline CDR1 reads LNHDA; CDR2 reads SQIVND (reference sequence). The CDR3 here is CATTPDRSTQPQHF. Here the CDR3 DNA reads TGTGCCACCACCCCGGACAGGTCGACGCAGCCCCAGCATTTT.

This clone was detected only once. The genes are TRBV6-1 and TRBJ2-3; TRBD1 might be the D (6 bases). Trimming removed 8 bases at V and 4 bases at J, with 19 bases between. The CDR3 covers 15 residues. The germline gives CDR1 MNHNS, CDR2 SASEGT. CDR3 residues: CASLDSGHRPDTQYF. The CDR3 region has the DNA TGTGCCAGCCTGGACAGCGGACATAGGCCAGATACGCAGTATTTT.

This chain joins TRBV5-4 and TRBJ2-1; 16 bases match TRBD2. With V trimmed by 4 bases and J by 1 base, 8 bases remained unmatched. The CDR3 runs to 19 residues. Per the germline V gene, CDR1 is SGHNT and CDR2 is YYREEE (reference sequence). In DNA, the CDR3 is TGTGCCAGCAGCGGGGGGACTAGCGGGGGGGTAAGGTCCTACAATGAGCAGTTCTTC. It encodes CASSGGTSGGVRSYNEQFF. The full variable domain, its missing parts supplied by reference TRBV5-4 and TRBJ2-1, is ETGVTQSPTHLIKTRGQQVTLRCSSQSGHNTVSWYQQALGQGPQFIFQYYREEENGRGNFPPRFSGLQFPNYSSELNVNALELDDSALYLCASSGGTSGGVRSYNEQFFGPGTRLTVL.

This clone has just one count. At one boundary the junction diverges from the germline segment, which might be a read error. The chain combines TRBV7-7 with TRBJ1-5, with D maybe TRBD1 (5 bases). This CDR3 is 13 amino acids long. Germline V lookup: CDR1 SSHAT, CDR2 FNYEAQ (reference sequence). CDR3 region: CASSVYQGQPQHF. The CDR3 DNA reads as TGTGCTAGCAGCGTTTACCAGGGACAGCCCCAGCATTTT. Complete variable domain (other parts from reference TRBV7-7 and TRBJ1-5): GAGVSQSPRYKVTKRGQDVTLRCDPISSHATLYWYQQALGQGPEFLTYFNYEAQPDKSGLPSDRFSAERPEGSISTLTIQRTEQRDSAMYRCASSVYQGQPQHFGDGTRLSIL.

This rearrangement joins TRBV18 to TRBJ1-2; D uncertain. This CDR3 has 15 residues. V lost 4 bases, J lost 7 bases, and 19 bases lay in between. The germline CDR1 and CDR2 sequences are KGHSH and LQKENI. In nucleotides, the CDR3 is TGTGCCAGCTCACGCCCCGGACTCTCACCTCCTGGCTACACCTTC. Translation: CASSRPGLSPPGYTF.

V and J are TRBV5-4 and TRBJ2-1; a weak D match, TRBD2 (6 bases). V was shortened by 5 bases and J by 10 bases, with 13 bases between the two germline ends. Per the germline V gene, CDR1 is SGHNT and CDR2 is YYREEE (reference sequence). The CDR3 contains 12 residues. This CDR3 reads CASSWDSGEQFF. CDR3 DNA sequence: TGTGCCAGCAGTTGGGACTCGGGGGAGCAGTTCTTC.

This clone was counted a few times. The rearrangement links TRBV6-1 to TRBJ2-7; D is possibly TRBD1 (5 bases). Germline CDR1 is MNHNS and CDR2 is SASEGT. With 9 bases removed from V and 2 bases from J, the gap between germline ends came to 20 bases. CDR3 length: 15 residues. CDR3 sequence (DNA): TGTGCCAGTCTACAGGACATAGGGATGACCTACGAGCAGTACTTC. Amino acid sequence: CASLQDIGMTYEQYF.

The rearrangement uses TRBV11-3 and TRBJ2-7; 7 nucleotides align to TRBD2. Unmatched junction bases numbered 9, after V lost 4 bases and J lost 0 bases. Per germline, CDR1 SGHNT and CDR2 YENEEA. The CDR3 covers 16 residues. Here the CDR3 DNA reads TGTGCCAGCAGCTCCTCCGGGACTACCCTCTCCTACGAGCAGTACTTC. It yields the protein CASSSSGTTLSYEQYF.

This clone was observed a single time. The chain combines TRBV27 with TRBJ1-6, with D tentatively TRBD1 (6 bases). V gave up 4 bases and J gave up 9 bases, with 22 bases separating them. The length of the CDR3 is 17 residues. Germline V gene sequence: CDR1 MNHEY, CDR2 SMNVEV (reference sequence). The CDR3 region has the DNA TGTGCCAGCAGTTCCCAGGGAAGGGGGTTGGTAGGTTCACCCCTCCACTTT. It specifies CASSSQGRGLVGSPLHF.

The V gene is TRBV6-4, the J gene TRBJ2-1, with TRBD1 as a possible D gene (5 bases). The CDR3 length is 16 residues. CDR1 is MRHNA, CDR2 SNTAGT, per germline. The V and J ends lost 3 bases and 0 bases respectively, with 12 bases between them. The DNA of the CDR3 is TGTGCCAGCAGTGAAAGGGGTTCTGGCTCCTACAATGAGCAGTTCTTC. As protein: CASSERGSGSYNEQFF.

The rearrangement uses TRBV30 and TRBJ1-1; the D is unclear. From germline, CDR1 is GTSNPN and CDR2 SVGIG (reference sequence). The CDR3 is 16 amino acids. Trimming took off 1 base at V and 0 bases at J, with 15 bases between the two ends. CDR3 bases: TGTGCCTGGAGTGCGCAGGTCAGGTTCATGAACACTGAAGCTTTCTTT. This gives the protein CAWSAQVRFMNTEAFF.

This chain links TRBV7-8 with TRBJ2-5, with 11 bases identical to TRBD2. V was clipped by 1 base and J by 2 bases; unmatched bases: 3. The germline V gene has CDR1 SGHVS and CDR2 FQNEAQ. The CDR3 runs to 16 residues. The CDR3 loop is CASSLGGTSGQETQYF. CDR3 DNA sequence: TGTGCCAGCAGCTTAGGCGGGACTAGCGGACAAGAGACCCAGTACTTC.

This chain uses TRBV15 with TRBJ1-2, with 8 bases identical to TRBD1. After removal of 9 bases from V and 7 bases from J, the junction contained 10 bases not matched to a gene. The CDR3 is 13 residues long. Germline V lookup: CDR1 LNHNV, CDR2 YYDKDF (reference sequence). The DNA of the CDR3 is TGTGCCACGGAGATCGACAGGGGTTCTGGCTACACCTTC. It specifies CATEIDRGSGYTF.

The chain is built from TRBV27 and TRBJ1-1, with D possibly matching TRBD1 (6 bases). CDR3 size: 17 residues. V was trimmed by 2 bases and J by 3 bases, leaving 19 bases between them. The germline V gene has CDR1 MNHEY and CDR2 SMNVEV (reference sequence). In nucleotides, the CDR3 is TGTGCCAGCAGTTTAGAGGGGAACAGGGTGATGTACACTGAAGCTTTCTTT. Its protein is CASSLEGNRVMYTEAFF.

This chain links TRBV7-2 with TRBJ1-4, with TRBD1 matching 7 bases. CDR1 is SGHTA and CDR2 is FQGNSA in the germline V gene. This CDR3 has 14 residues. With V trimmed by 4 bases and J by 4 bases, 3 bases remained unmatched. The CDR3: CASSWDSYNEKLFF. For the CDR3, the DNA is TGTGCCAGCAGCTGGGACAGTTATAATGAAAAACTGTTTTTT.

This chain links TRBV6-5 with TRBJ2-3, with D possibly matching TRBD1 (6 bases). V lost 7 bases, J lost 1 base, and 15 bases lay in between. CDR1 MNHEY and CDR2 SVGAGI come from the germline V gene. The CDR3 totals 15 residues. The CDR3 loop reads CASKSWGHGTDTQYF. In nucleotides, the CDR3 is TGTGCCAGCAAATCCTGGGGGCACGGCACAGATACGCAGTATTTT.

The chain links TRBV12-5 to TRBJ2-1, with a possible D match to TRBD1 (5 bases). Germline V gene sequence: CDR1 LGHNT, CDR2 FRNRAP. CDR3 length: 15 residues. Trimming removed 0 bases from V and 5 bases from J, with 11 bases in between. The CDR3 DNA sequence: TGTGCTAGTGGTTTGGTAGAAGGGGCGGACAATGAGCAGTTCTTC. Translation: CASGLVEGADNEQFF.

The chain carries TRBV2 and TRBJ2-7; maybe TRBD2 (7 bases). The germline V gene has CDR1 SNHLY and CDR2 FYNNEI. This CDR3 is 16 amino acids long. V lost 11 bases and J lost 0, with 23 bases in between. CDR3 DNA sequence: TGTGCCGGCAAGGGGCCAGGGGACTACAGCTCCTACGAGCAGTACTTC. It codes for CAGKGPGDYSSYEQYF.

The chain links TRBV19 to TRBJ2-3; no reliable D call. V dropped 7 bases and J dropped 2 bases, with 10 bases sitting between them. Germline values: CDR1 LNHDA, CDR2 SQIVND (reference sequence). The CDR3 has 13 amino acids. CDR3: CASMALSTDTQYF. CDR3 coding DNA: TGTGCCAGTATGGCCCTGTCCACAGATACGCAGTATTTT.

In nucleotides, the CDR3 is TGTGCCAGCAGTGACCGGTCTAGCGGGGGCTATGAGCAGTTCTTC. This translates into CASSDRSSGGYEQFF. The rearrangement links TRBV6-4 to TRBJ2-1; 10 bases agree with TRBD2. The V gene's germline CDR1 is MRHNA and CDR2 SNTAGT. The V and J ends lost 2 bases and 8 bases, in that order; junction bases with no gene match: 6. CDR3 size: 15 residues.

For the CDR3, the DNA is TGTGCCAGTTCAGGGAGGACCGGGGAGCTGTTTTTT. It encodes CASSGRTGELFF. The chain has TRBV11-3 and TRBJ2-2, with D possibly TRBD2 on 6 matching bases. This CDR3 spans 12 amino acids. The germline V gene has CDR1 SGHNT and CDR2 YENEEA. Trimming cost V 9 bases and J 5 bases, with 10 bases left between them.

V is TRBV10-1 and J is TRBJ1-6; no definite D call. The CDR3 sequence is 13 residues long. V gave up 4 bases and J gave up 10 bases, with 11 bases separating them. Per the germline V gene, CDR1 is WNHNN and CDR2 is SYGVQD (reference sequence). CDR3: CASSVSRGSPLHF. The CDR3 DNA reads TGCGCCAGCAGTGTGTCGCGGGGATCACCCCTCCACTTT.

The chain links TRBV6-5 to TRBJ1-1; D ambiguous. Germline CDR1 is MNHEY and CDR2 is SVGAGI. Trimming left V 2 bases short and J 2 bases short, with 6 bases between. This CDR3 has 13 residues. Here the CDR3 reads CASSYNINTEAFF. The CDR3 region has the DNA TGTGCCAGCAGTTACAACATTAACACTGAAGCTTTCTTT.